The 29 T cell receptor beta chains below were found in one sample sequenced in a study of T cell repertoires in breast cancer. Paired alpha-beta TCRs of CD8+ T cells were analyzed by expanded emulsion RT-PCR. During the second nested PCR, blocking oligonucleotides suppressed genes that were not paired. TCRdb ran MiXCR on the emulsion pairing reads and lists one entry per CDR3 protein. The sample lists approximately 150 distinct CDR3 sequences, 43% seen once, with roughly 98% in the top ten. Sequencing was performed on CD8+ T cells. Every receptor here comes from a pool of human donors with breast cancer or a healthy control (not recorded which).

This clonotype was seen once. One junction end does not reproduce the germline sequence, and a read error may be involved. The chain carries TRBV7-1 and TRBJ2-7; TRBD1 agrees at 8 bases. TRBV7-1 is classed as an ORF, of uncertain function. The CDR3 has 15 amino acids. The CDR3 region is CASSSPGDRNYEKDF. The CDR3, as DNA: TGTGCCAGCAGCTCCCCAGGGGACAGGAACTACGAGAAGGACTTC.

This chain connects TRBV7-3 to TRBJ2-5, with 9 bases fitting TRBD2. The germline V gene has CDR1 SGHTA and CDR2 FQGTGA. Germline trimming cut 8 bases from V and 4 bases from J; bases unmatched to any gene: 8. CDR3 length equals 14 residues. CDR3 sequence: CASLNAGGPETQYF. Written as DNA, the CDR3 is TGTGCCAGCCTAAATGCGGGGGGGCCAGAGACCCAGTACTTC.

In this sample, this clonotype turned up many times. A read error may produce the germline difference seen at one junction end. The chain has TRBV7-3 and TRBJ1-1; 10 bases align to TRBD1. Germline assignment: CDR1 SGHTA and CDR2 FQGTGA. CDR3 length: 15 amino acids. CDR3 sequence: CASSLTGGMNTGAFF. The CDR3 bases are TGTGCCAGCAGCTTGACAGGGGGCATGAACACTGGAGCTTTCTTT.

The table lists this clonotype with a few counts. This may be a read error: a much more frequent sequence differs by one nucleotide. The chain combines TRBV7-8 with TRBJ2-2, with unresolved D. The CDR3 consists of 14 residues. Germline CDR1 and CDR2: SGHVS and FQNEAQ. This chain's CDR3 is CACSLTWNTGELFF. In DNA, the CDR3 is TGTGCCTGCAGCTTAACGTGGAACACCGGGGAGCTGTTTTTT.

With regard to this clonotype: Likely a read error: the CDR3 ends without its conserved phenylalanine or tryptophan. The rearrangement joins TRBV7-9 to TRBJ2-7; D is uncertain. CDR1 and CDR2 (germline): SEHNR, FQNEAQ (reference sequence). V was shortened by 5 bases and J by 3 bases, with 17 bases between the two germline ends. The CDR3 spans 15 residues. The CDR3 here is CASSPPPPRNYEQYP. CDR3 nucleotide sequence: TGTGCCAGCAGCCCCCCCCCCCCCAGGAACTACGAGCAGTACCCC.

The CDR3: CASSLWVFTDTQYF. CDR3 coding DNA: TGTGCCAGCAGCCTATGGGTCTTCACAGATACGCAGTATTTT. J is TRBJ2-3 and V is TRBV7-2; D gene uncertain. V lost 5 bases and J lost 2, with 11 bases in between. This CDR3 spans 14 amino acids. The germline CDR1 and CDR2 sequences are SGHTA and FQGNSA.

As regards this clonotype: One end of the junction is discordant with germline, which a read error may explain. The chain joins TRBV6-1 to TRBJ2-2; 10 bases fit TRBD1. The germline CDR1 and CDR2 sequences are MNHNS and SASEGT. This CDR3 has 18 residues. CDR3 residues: CASYIGQGEGWKKGEMFF. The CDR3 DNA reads TGTGCCAGCTACATTGGACAGGGGGAGGGGTGGAAAAAAGGGGAGATGTTTTTT.

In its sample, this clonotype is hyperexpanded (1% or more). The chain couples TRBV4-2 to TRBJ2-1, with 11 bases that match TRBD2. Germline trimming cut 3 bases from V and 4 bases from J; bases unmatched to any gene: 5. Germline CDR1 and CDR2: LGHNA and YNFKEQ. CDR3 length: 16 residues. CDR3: CASSQLTSGIYNEQFF. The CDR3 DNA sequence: TGTGCCAGCAGCCAGCTGACTAGCGGGATATACAATGAGCAGTTCTTC.

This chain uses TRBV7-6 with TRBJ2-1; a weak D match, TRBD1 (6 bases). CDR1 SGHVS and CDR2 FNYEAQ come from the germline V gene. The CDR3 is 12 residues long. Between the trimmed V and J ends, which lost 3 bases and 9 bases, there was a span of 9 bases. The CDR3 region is CASSFLGGEQFF. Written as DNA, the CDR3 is TGTGCCAGCAGCTTTTTAGGGGGTGAGCAGTTCTTC.

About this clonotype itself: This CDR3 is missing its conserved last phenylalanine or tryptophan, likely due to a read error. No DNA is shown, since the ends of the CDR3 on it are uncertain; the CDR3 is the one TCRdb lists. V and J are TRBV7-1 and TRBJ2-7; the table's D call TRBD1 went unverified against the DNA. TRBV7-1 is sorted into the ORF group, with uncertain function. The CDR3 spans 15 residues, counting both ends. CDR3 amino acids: CASSSPGDRNYEKEG.

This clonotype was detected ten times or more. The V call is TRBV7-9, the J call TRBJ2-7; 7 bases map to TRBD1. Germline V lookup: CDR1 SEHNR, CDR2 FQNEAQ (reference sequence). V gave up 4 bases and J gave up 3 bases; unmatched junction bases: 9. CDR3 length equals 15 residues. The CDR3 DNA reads TGTGCCAGCAGCTCCCCAATGGACAGGAGCTACGAGCAGTACTTC. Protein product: CASSSPMDRSYEQYF.

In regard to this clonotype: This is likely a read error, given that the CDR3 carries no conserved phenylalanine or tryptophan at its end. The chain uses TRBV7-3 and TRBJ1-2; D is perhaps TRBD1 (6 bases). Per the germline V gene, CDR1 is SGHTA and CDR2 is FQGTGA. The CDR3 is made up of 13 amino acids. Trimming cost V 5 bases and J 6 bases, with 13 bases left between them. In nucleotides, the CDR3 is TGTGCCAGCAGCGTAAACGGGGGCGATGGCTACACCTTA. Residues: CASSVNGGDGYTL.

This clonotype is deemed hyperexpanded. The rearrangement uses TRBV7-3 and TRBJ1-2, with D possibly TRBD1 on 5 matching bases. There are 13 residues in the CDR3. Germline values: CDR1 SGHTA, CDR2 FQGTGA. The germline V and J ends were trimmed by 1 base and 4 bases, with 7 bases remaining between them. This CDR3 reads CASSLNGGYGYTF. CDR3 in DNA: TGTGCCAGCAGCTTAAACGGGGGCTATGGCTACACCTTC. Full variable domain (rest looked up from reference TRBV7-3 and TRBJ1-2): GAGVSQTPSNKVTEKGKYVELRCDPISGHTALYWYRQSLGQGPEFLIYFQGTGAADDSGLPNDRFFAVRPEGSVSTLKIQRTERGDSAVYLCASSLNGGYGYTFGSGTRLTVV.

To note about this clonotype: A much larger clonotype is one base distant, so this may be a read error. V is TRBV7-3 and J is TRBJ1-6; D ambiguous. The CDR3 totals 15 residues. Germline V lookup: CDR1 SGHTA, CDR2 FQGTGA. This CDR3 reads CACSLTEGGNSPLHF. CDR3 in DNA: TGTGCCTGCAGCTTAACTGAAGGAGGAAATTCACCCCTCCACTTT.

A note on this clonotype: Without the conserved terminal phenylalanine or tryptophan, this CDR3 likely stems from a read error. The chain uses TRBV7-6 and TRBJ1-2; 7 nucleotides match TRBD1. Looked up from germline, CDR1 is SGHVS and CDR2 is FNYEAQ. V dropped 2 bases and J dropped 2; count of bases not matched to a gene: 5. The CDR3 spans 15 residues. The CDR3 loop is CASSLYMGQNYGYTI. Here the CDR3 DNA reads TGTGCCAGCAGCTTATATATGGGACAGAACTATGGCTACACCATC.

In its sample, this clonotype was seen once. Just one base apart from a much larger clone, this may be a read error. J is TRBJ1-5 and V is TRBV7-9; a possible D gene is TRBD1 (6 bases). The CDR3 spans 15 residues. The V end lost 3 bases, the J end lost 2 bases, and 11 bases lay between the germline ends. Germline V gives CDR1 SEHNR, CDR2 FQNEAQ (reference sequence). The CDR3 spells CASSLNRDRNQPQHF. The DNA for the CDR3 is TGTGCCAGCAGCTTGAACAGGGATCGCAATCAGCCCCAGCATTTT.

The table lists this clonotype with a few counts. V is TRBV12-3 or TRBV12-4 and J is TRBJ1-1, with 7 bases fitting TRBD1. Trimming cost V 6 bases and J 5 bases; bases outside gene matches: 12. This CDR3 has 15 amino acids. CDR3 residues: CASSQNTGAGTEAFF. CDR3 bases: TGTGCCAGCAGCCAGAACACAGGGGCCGGGACTGAAGCTTTCTTT.

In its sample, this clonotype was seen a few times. DNA of the CDR3: TGTGCCAGCAGGCCTCTAGCGACCAAAGAGACCCAGTACTTC. Protein sequence: CASRPLATKETQYF. The chain employs TRBV6-1 and TRBJ2-5; D possibly corresponds to TRBD2 (6 bases). The CDR3 extends over 14 amino acids. Germline assignment: CDR1 MNHNS and CDR2 SASEGT. The germline V and J ends were trimmed by 6 bases and 3 bases, with 14 bases remaining between them.

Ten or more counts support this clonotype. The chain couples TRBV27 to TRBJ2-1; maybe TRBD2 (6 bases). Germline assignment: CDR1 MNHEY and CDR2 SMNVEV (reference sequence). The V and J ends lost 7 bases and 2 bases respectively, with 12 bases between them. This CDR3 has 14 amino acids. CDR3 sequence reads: CASTSGGTYNEQFF. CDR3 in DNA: TGTGCCAGCACCTCAGGCGGGACCTACAATGAGCAGTTCTTC.

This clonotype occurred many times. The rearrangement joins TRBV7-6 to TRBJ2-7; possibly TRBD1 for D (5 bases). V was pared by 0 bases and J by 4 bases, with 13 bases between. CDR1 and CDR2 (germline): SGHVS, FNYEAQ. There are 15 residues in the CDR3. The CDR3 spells CASSLALRGQYEQYF. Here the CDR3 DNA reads TGTGCCAGCAGCTTAGCTCTCCGAGGACAATACGAGCAGTACTTC.

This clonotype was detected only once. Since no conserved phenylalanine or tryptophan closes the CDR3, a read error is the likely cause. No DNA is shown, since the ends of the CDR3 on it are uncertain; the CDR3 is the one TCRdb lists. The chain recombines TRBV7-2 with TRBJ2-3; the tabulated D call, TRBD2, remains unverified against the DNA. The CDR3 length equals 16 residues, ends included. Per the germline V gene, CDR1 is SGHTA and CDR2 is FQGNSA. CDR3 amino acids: CASSPPLLAVTETQDG.

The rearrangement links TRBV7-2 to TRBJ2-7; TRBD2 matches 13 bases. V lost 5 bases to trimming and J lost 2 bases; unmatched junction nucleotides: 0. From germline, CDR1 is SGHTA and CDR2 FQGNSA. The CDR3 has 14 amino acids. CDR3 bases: TGTGCCAGCAGCACTAGCGGGGGGGCCTACGAGCAGTACTTC. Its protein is CASSTSGGAYEQYF.

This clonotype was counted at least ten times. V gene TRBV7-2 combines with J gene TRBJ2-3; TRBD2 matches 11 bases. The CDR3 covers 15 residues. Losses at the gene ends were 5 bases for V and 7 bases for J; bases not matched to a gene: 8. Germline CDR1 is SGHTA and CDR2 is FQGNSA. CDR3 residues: CASSRIAGGINTQYF. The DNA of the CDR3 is TGTGCCAGCAGCCGCATAGCGGGGGGGATAAATACGCAGTATTTT.

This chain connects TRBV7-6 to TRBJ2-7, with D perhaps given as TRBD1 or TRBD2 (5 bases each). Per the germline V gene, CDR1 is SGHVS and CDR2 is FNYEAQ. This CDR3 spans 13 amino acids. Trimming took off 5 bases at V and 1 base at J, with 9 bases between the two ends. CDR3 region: CASSRGPSYEQYF. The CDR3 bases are TGTGCCAGCAGCCGGGGCCCGTCCTACGAGCAGTACTTC.

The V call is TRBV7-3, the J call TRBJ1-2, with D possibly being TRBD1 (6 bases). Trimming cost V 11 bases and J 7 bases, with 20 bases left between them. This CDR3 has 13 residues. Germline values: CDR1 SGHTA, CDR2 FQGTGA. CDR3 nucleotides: TGTGCCCGCCGCTTAAACGGGGGCTCTGGCTACACCTTC. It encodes CARRLNGGSGYTF.

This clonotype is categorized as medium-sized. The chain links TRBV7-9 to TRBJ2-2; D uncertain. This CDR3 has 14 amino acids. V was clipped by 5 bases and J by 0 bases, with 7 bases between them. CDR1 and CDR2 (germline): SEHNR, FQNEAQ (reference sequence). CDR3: CASSPRANTGELFF. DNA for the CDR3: TGTGCCAGCAGCCCACGGGCGAACACCGGGGAGCTGTTTTTT.

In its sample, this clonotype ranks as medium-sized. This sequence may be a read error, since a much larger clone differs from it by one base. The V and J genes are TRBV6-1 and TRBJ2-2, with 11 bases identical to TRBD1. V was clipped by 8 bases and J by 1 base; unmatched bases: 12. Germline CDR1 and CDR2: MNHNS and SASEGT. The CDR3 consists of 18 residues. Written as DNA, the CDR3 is TGTGCCAGCTACATTGGACAGGGGGCGGGGGGGAACACCGGGGAGCTGTTTTTT. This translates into CASYIGQGAGGNTGELFF.

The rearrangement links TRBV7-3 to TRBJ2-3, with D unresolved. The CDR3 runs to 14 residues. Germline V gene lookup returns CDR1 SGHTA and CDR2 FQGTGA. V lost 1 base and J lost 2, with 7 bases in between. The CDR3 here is CASSLRQATDTQYF. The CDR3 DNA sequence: TGTGCCAGCAGCTTAAGGCAGGCCACAGATACGCAGTATTTT.

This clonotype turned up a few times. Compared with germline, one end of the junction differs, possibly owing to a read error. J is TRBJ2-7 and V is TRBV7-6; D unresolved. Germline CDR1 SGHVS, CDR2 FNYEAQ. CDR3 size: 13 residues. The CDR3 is CASNLTLIEEQYF. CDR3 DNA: TGTGCCAGCAACTTAACGCTCATTGAGGAGCAGTACTTC.